This T cell receptor (beta chain) comes out of a study of cytomegalovirus exposure and HLA in healthy donors. With respect to this clone: What it binds is unknown.

Libraries were prepared by immunoSEQ multiplex PCR; TCRdb keeps only in-frame clonotypes and omits some of them. The repertoire includes roughly 250,000 clones, 86% of them detected once, and around 1.2% sits in the top ten. Study-level findings and limits: Through in vitro validation, a few CMV-associated chains were shown to be specific for CMV antigens.

J was trimmed by 5 bases and V by 5 bases; bases with no gene match: 8. This CDR3 has 14 amino acids. From germline, CDR1 is WSHSY and CDR2 SAAADI. The V call is TRBV10-2, the J call TRBJ2-5; TRBD2 aligns across 7 bases. This TCR derives from a woman aged 30 to 39 in good health and CMV-seropositive. Sequenced material: PBMCs. The chain's CDR3 is CASSKTSRGETQYF. The DNA for the CDR3 is TGCGCCAGCAGTAAGACTAGCCGCGGGGAGACCCAGTACTTC.